Detailed here is one T cell receptor beta chain. Antigen specificity is unknown. This specimen belongs to a study of T cells after yellow fever vaccination. Study-wide points: Post-booster samples contained most primary-vaccination clones (more than 95% CD4, about 90% CD8). Overlap between CD4 and CD8 compartments was detected for a small share of clonotypes. Repertoires sorted by FACS could include abundant clonotypes that are contaminants from the bulk population.

Conversion of TCR transcripts into cDNA relied on 5'RACE template switching, which added a universal primer site and UMIs. MiXCR, run by TCRdb on the 5' RACE reads, gives a single entry per CDR3 protein. This sample yields around 72,000 distinct CDR3 sequences, of which around 7.7% are seen a single time; over 25% belongs to the top ten. This CDR3 spans 15 amino acids. V was pared by 4 bases and J by 6 bases, with 3 bases of the junction left unmatched. From germline, CDR1 is MGHRA and CDR2 YSYEKL. This sequence joins TRBV4-1 and TRBJ2-1, with TRBD2 identical over 13 bases. Material: CD8+ T cells sorted from PBMCs, obtained more than 8 days after the first yellow fever vaccination. This clonotype was obtained from a man younger than 35 who received the YFV17D yellow fever vaccine. CDR3: CASSLTSGGVNEQFF. The CDR3 DNA is TGCGCCAGCAGCCTCACTAGCGGGGGGGTCAATGAGCAGTTCTTC.